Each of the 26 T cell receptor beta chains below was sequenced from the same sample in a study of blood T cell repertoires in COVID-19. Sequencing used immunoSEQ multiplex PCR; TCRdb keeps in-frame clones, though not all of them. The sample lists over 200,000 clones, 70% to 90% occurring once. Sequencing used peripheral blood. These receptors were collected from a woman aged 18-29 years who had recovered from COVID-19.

Here the CDR3 reads CASTRDSQETQYF. In nucleotides, the CDR3 is TGTGCCAGCACCCGGGACTCACAAGAGACCCAGTACTTC. The rearrangement joins TRBV7-9 to TRBJ2-5, with a possible D match to TRBD2 (6 bases). The CDR3 covers 13 residues. Between the trimmed V and J ends, which lost 7 bases and 2 bases, there was a span of 11 bases. The germline gives CDR1 SEHNR, CDR2 FQNEAQ (reference sequence).

As DNA, the CDR3 is TGCAGCGTTGGGGGTGTGGGACTCTTCTACAATGAGCAGTTCTTC. Its protein is CSVGGVGLFYNEQFF. The V call is TRBV29-1, the J call TRBJ2-1, with D tentatively TRBD2 (6 bases). The CDR3 is 15 amino acids. Germline V CDR1 and CDR2: SQVTM, ANQGSEA. Deletions cut 4 bases from V and 3 bases from J, with 16 bases between.

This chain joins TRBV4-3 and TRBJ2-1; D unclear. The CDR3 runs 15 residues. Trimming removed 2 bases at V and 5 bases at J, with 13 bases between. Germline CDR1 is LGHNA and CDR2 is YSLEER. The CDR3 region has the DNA TGCGCCAGCAGCCAAAAAGAAAGCCTAGACAATGAGCAGTTCTTC. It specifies CASSQKESLDNEQFF.

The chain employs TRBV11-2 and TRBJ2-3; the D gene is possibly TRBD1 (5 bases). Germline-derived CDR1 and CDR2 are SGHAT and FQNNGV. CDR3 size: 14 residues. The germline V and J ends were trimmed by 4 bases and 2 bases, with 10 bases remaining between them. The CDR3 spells CASSSRQITDTQYF. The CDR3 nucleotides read TGTGCCAGCAGCTCCCGACAGATCACAGATACGCAGTATTTT.

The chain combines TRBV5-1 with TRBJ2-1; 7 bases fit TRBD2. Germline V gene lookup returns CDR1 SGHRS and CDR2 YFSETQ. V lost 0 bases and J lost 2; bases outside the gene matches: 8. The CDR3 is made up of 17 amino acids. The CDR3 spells CASSLAAGVGTYNEQFF. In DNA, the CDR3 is TGCGCCAGCAGCTTGGCCGCGGGAGTCGGTACCTACAATGAGCAGTTCTTC. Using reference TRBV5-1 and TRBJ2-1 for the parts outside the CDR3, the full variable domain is KAGVTQTPRYLIKTRGQQVTLSCSPISGHRSVSWYQQTPGQGLQFLFEYFSETQRNKGNFPGRFSGRQFSNSRSEMNVSTLELGDSALYLCASSLAAGVGTYNEQFFGPGTRLTVL.

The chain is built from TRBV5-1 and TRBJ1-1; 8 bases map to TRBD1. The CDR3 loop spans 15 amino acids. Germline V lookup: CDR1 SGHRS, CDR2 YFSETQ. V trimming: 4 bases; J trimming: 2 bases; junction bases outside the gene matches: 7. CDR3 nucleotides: TGCGCCAGCAGCCTATTGACAGGGGCAAACACTGAAGCTTTCTTT. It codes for CASSLLTGANTEAFF.

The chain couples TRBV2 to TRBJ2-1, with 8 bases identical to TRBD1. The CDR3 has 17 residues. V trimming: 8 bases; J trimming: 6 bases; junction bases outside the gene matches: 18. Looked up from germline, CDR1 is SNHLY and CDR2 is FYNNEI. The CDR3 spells CASSLRIQGAMSNEQFF. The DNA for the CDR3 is TGTGCCAGCTCTCTACGCATCCAGGGGGCAATGTCCAATGAGCAGTTCTTC.

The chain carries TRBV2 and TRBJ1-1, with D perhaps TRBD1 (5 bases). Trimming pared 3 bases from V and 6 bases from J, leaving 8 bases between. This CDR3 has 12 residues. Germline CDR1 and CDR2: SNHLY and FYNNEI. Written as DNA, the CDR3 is TGTGCCAGCAGTGAGGGAGGGGCTGAAGCTTTCTTT. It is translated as CASSEGGAEAFF.

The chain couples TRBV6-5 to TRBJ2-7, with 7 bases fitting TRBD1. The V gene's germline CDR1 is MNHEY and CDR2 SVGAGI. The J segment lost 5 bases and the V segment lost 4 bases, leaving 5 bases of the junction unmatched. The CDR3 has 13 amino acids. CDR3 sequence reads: CASSFTGVHEQYF. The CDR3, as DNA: TGTGCCAGCAGTTTTACAGGGGTCCACGAGCAGTACTTC.

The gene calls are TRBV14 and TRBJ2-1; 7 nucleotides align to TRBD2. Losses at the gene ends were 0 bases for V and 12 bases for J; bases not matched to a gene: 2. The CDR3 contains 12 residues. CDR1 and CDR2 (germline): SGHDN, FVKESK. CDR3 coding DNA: TGTGCCAGCAGCCAAGAGACTAGCCGGCAGTTCTTC. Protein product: CASSQETSRQFF.

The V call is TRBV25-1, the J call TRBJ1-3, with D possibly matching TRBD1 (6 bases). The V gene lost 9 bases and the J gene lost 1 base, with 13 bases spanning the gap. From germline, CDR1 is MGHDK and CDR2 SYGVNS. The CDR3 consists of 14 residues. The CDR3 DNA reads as TGTGCCAGTCTATCTACAGGGTCTGGAAACACCATATATTTT. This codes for CASLSTGSGNTIYF.

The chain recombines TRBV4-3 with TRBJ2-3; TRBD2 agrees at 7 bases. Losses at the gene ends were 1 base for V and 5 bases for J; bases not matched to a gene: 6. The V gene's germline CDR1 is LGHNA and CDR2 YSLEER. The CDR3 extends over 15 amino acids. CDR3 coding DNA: TGCGCCAGCAGCCAAGCGGTAGCGGGTGGAGATACGCAGTATTTT. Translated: CASSQAVAGGDTQYF.

CDR3 sequence reads: CASSPGTAPYGYTF. The CDR3 DNA reads TGTGCCAGCAGCCCGGGGACAGCTCCTTATGGCTACACCTTC. The chain joins TRBV7-3 to TRBJ1-2; 7 nucleotides line up with TRBD1. This CDR3 region has 14 residues. V shed 5 bases and J 5 bases; nucleotides not matched to a gene: 8. Germline values: CDR1 SGHTA, CDR2 FQGTGA.

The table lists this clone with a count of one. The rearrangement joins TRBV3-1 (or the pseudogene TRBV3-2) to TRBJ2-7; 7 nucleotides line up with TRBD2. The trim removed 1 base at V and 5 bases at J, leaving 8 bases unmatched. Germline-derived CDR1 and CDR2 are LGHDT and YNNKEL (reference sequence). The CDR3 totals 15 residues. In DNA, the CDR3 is TGTGCCAGCAGCCAAGTTGCGGGAGTGAAGAACGAGCAGTACTTC. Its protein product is CASSQVAGVKNEQYF.

The CDR3 loop is CSASRGANQPQHF. As DNA, the CDR3 is TGCAGTGCTAGTCGCGGGGCGAATCAGCCCCAGCATTTT. V gene TRBV20-1 combines with J gene TRBJ1-5; TRBD1 might be the D (5 bases). Germline V gene lookup returns CDR1 DFQATT and CDR2 SNEGSKA (reference sequence). The CDR3 sequence is 13 residues long. Deletions cut 3 bases from V and 4 bases from J, with 10 bases between.

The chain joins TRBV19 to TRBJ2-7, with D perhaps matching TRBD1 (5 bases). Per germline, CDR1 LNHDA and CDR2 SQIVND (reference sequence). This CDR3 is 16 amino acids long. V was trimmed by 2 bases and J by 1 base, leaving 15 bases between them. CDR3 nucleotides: TGTGCCAGTAGTATAATCCCAGGGCCTCCTTCCTACGAGCAGTACTTC. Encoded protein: CASSIIPGPPSYEQYF.

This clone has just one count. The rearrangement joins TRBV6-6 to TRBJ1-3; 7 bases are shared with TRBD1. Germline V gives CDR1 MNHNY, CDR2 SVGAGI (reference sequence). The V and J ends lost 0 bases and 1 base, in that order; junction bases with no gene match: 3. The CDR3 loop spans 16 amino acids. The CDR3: CASSYSAGGSGNTIYF. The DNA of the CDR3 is TGTGCCAGCAGTTACTCTGCAGGGGGGTCTGGAAACACCATATATTTT.

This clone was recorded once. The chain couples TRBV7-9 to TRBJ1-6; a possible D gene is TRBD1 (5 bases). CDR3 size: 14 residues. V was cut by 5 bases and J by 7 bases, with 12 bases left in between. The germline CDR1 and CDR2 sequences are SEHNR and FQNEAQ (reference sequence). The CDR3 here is CASSQGVLNSPLHF. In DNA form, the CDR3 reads TGTGCCAGCAGCCAAGGGGTTCTGAATTCACCCCTCCACTTT.

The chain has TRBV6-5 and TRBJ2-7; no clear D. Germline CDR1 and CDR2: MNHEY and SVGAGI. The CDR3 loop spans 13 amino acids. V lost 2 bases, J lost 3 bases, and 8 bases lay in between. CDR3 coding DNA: TGTGCCAGCAGTTACGGTACTCTCTACGAGCAGTACTTC. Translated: CASSYGTLYEQYF.

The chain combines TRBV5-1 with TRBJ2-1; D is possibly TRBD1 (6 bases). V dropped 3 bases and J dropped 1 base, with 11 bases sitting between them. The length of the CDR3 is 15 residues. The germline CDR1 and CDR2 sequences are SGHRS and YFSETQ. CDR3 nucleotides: TGCGCCAGCAGCTGGATCCAGGGGTCCTACAATGAGCAGTTCTTC. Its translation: CASSWIQGSYNEQFF.

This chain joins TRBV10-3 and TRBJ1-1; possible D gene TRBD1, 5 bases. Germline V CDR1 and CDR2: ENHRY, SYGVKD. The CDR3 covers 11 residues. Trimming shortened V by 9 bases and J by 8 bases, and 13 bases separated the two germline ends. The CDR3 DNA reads TGTGCCATTCACACGGGGGTGGAAGCTTTCTTT. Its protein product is CAIHTGVEAFF.

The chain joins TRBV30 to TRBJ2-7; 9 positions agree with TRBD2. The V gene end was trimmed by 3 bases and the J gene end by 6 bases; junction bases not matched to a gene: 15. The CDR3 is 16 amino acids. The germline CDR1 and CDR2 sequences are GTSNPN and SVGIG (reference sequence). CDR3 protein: CAWSGLPGLARSEQYF. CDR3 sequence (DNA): TGTGCCTGGAGCGGACTACCGGGACTAGCACGATCCGAGCAGTACTTC. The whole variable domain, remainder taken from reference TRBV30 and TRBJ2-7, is SQTIHQWPATLVQPVGSPLSLECTVEGTSNPNLYWYRQAAGRGLQLLFYSVGIGQISSEVPQNLSASRPQDRQFILSSKKLLLSDSGFYLCAWSGLPGLARSEQYFGPGTRLTVT.

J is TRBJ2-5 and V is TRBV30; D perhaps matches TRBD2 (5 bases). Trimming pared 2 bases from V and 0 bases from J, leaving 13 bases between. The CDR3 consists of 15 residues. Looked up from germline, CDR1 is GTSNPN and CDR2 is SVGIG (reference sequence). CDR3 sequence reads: CAWSISEQYQETQYF. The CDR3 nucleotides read TGTGCCTGGAGTATTAGCGAACAATACCAAGAGACCCAGTACTTC.

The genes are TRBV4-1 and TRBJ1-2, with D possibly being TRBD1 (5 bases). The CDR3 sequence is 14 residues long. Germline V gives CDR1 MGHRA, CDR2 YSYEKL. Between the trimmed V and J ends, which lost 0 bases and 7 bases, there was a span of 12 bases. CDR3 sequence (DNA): TGCGCCAGCAGCCAAGATCCCGGCACAGGTGGCTACACCTTC. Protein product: CASSQDPGTGGYTF.

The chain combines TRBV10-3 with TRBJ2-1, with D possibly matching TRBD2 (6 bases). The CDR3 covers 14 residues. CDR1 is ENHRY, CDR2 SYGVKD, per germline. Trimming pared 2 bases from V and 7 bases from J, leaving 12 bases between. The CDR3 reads CAISEPALANEQFF. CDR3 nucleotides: TGTGCCATCAGTGAGCCAGCCCTAGCGAATGAGCAGTTCTTC.

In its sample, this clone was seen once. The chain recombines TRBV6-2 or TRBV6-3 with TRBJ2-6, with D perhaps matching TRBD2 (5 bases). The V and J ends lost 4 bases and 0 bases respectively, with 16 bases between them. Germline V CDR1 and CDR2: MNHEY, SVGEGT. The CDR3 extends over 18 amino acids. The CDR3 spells CASSSFGEPISGANVLTF. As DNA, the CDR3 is TGTGCCAGCAGTTCCTTCGGGGAGCCTATCTCTGGGGCCAACGTCCTGACTTTC.